Listed below are T cell receptor beta chains from one sample, sequenced in a study of T-cell memory formation after mild COVID-19. TCRdb re-called the 5' RACE reads through MiXCR, storing one row per CDR3 protein. There are 150,000 or so distinct CDR3 sequences in the sample; 31% occur only once, and 12% lies in the top ten. Sample: PBMCs or a T cell subset sorted from them (not recorded which). Source of these receptors: an adult woman who had mild COVID-19 (a few samples of this study predate the infection). Cell type and time point are not known. CDR3s include the opening cysteine and the closing phenylalanine or tryptophan. A D gene is named only where the DNA matches it firmly. Size is omitted from some rows. Given values are once, few, many or a class for expanded clones.

TRBV20-1	-	TRBJ2-7	-	CSASPRTARSYEQYF	TGCAGTGCTAGCCCGCGGACAGCCAGATCCTACGAGCAGTACTTC
TRBV5-1	-	TRBJ2-2	-	CASSTPSGELFF	TGCGCCAGCAGTACGCCGAGCGGGGAGCTGTTTTTT
TRBV7-8	TRBD1	TRBJ2-7	few	CASSPWDRGAYEQYF	TGTGCCAGCAGCCCGTGGGACAGGGGGGCCTACGAGCAGTACTTC
TRBV12-3/TRBV12-4	-	TRBJ2-7	few	CASSPSPDYYEQYF	TGTGCCAGCAGCCCAAGCCCGGACTACTACGAGCAGTACTTC
TRBV12-3/TRBV12-4	-	TRBJ2-3	few	CASSLQGAGNTQYF	TGTGCCAGCAGTTTACAAGGGGCTGGAAATACGCAGTATTTT
TRBV5-1	-	TRBJ2-7	few	CASSKEPGLGLYEQYF	TGCGCCAGCAGCAAGGAACCGGGGCTGGGCCTCTACGAGCAGTACTTC
TRBV19	TRBD1	TRBJ1-5	few	CASRGQGKQPQHF	TGTGCCAGTAGAGGACAGGGAAAACAGCCCCAGCATTTT
TRBV2	-	TRBJ1-4	-	CASNLGQGVEKLFF	TGTGCCAGCAACTTGGGGCAGGGTGTAGAAAAACTGTTTTTT
TRBV6-2/TRBV6-3	TRBD2	TRBJ2-5	-	CASEFAGGVTQYF	TGTGCCAGCGAATTTGCGGGAGGTGTGACCCAGTACTTC
TRBV6-2/TRBV6-3	-	TRBJ1-2	-	CASRPDGYGYTF	TGTGCCAGCAGACCTGACGGTTATGGCTACACCTTC
TRBV7-2	TRBD1	TRBJ1-1	once	CASSPDRVEAFF	TGTGCCAGCAGCCCTGACAGGGTGGAAGCTTTCTTT
TRBV7-8	-	TRBJ2-1	-	CASSHSHRENEQFF	TGTGCCAGCAGCCATAGTCACAGGGAGAATGAGCAGTTCTTC
TRBV7-3	-	TRBJ2-7	-	CASSLNGYEQYF	TGTGCCAGCAGCTTAAATGGTTACGAGCAGTACTTC
TRBV7-8	TRBD1	TRBJ1-2	many	CASSLGETGFAHLRGYTF	TGTGCCAGCAGCTTAGGGGAGACAGGGTTTGCGCACCTGAGAGGCTACACCTTC
TRBV19	TRBD2	TRBJ2-7	-	CASSTGLAGGEQYF	TGTGCCAGTAGTACGGGACTAGCGGGAGGCGAGCAGTACTTC
TRBV11-1	-	TRBJ1-4	-	CASSHAPGEKLFF	TGTGCCAGCAGCCATGCGCCTGGTGAAAAACTGTTTTTT
TRBV5-1	-	TRBJ1-1	few	CASSFSQGNTEAFF	TGCGCCAGCAGCTTTTCACAGGGGAACACTGAAGCTTTCTTT
TRBV5-1	-	TRBJ2-2	few	CASRQGSHTGELFF	TGCGCCAGCAGACAGGGTTCCCACACCGGGGAGCTGTTTTTT
TRBV5-4	-	TRBJ2-5	-	CASSLAAGPLETQYF	TGTGCCAGCAGCTTGGCGGCGGGTCCGCTAGAGACCCAGTACTTC
TRBV6-5	-	TRBJ1-1	-	CASSYSIRGGTEAFF	TGTGCCAGCAGTTACTCGATAAGGGGTGGGACTGAAGCTTTCTTT
TRBV18	-	TRBJ1-4	-	CASSPTGNEKLFF	TGTGCCAGCTCACCAACGGGAAATGAAAAACTGTTTTTT
TRBV4-1	-	TRBJ2-7	few	CASSQTGSSYEQYF	TGCGCCAGCAGCCAAACAGGGAGCTCCTACGAGCAGTACTTC
TRBV7-9	TRBD1	TRBJ1-2	-	CASSSVQGDLGYTF	TGTGCCAGCAGCTCCGTACAGGGGGATCTTGGCTACACCTTC
TRBV5-1	-	TRBJ2-2	-	CASSLGQSHTGELFF	TGCGCCAGCAGCTTGGGACAGAGCCACACCGGGGAGCTGTTTTTT
TRBV7-6	-	TRBJ1-2	few	CASSPLEAGGYTF	TGTGCCAGCAGCCCACTCGAGGCGGGGGGCTACACCTTC
TRBV7-9	-	TRBJ2-1	few	CASSRFGSYNEQFF	TGTGCCAGCAGCCGCTTCGGGTCCTACAATGAGCAGTTCTTC
TRBV6-5	TRBD1	TRBJ1-1	once	CASSPTGTTNTEAFF	TGTGCCAGCAGCCCGACAGGGACAACGAACACTGAAGCTTTCTTT
TRBV20-1	TRBD1	TRBJ1-1	-	CSAAPQGAGEAFF	TGCAGTGCTGCCCCACAGGGGGCCGGGGAAGCTTTCTTT
TRBV7-9	TRBD2	TRBJ2-7	-	CASSHGLASYEQYF	TGTGCCAGCAGCCACGGACTAGCGAGCTACGAGCAGTACTTC
TRBV24-1	TRBD2	TRBJ2-1	-	CATSGLTSGANNEQFF	TGTGCCACCAGTGGCCTGACTAGCGGGGCCAACAATGAGCAGTTCTTC
TRBV28	TRBD2	TRBJ2-3	-	CASSFVAGLDTQYF	TGTGCCAGCAGCTTCGTAGCGGGATTAGATACGCAGTATTTT
TRBV6-2/TRBV6-3	TRBD1	TRBJ2-7	-	CASRSAGQGKVQYF	TGTGCCAGCAGGTCCGCGGGACAGGGAAAGGTGCAGTACTTC